A selection of T cell receptor beta chains follows, all from one sample in a study of cytomegalovirus exposure and HLA in healthy donors. Clones were read by immunoSEQ multiplex PCR, and TCRdb kept only the in-frame ones, dropping some. The sample consists of around 150,000 clones, 70% to 80% of them appearing once. Material: PBMCs. The receptors come from a male donor in good health and CMV-seronegative. The CDR3 runs from the conserved cysteine through the conserved F or W. The D gene is left open where the match is weak. Expanded clones get a size class; other rows say once, few or many, or leave the size out.

J,D,size,V,CDR3,DNA
TRBJ2-2,TRBD1,NA,TRBV11-2,CASSKTGSRAELFF,TGTGCCAGCAGCAAGACAGGGTCCCGGGCGGAGCTGTTTTTT
TRBJ2-7,TRBD1,NA,TRBV4-2,CASSQGTGVKIYEQYF,TGTGCCAGCAGCCAGGGGACAGGGGTGAAGATCTACGAGCAGTACTTC
TRBJ1-1,TRBD1,NA,TRBV27,CASSIGTGTEAFF,TGTGCCAGCAGTATTGGGACAGGAACTGAAGCTTTCTTT
TRBJ1-2,NA,few,TRBV30,CAWSRDYGYTF,TGTGCCTGGAGCCGCGACTATGGCTACACCTTC
TRBJ2-7,NA,NA,TRBV28,CASSDPQGIYEQYF,TGTGCCAGCAGTGACCCACAGGGAATCTACGAGCAGTACTTC
TRBJ1-2,TRBD1,few,TRBV2,CASSNQGASYGYTF,TGTGCCAGCAGTAATCAGGGGGCTAGCTATGGCTACACCTTC
TRBJ2-1,NA,NA,TRBV5-8,CASNQANRINEQFF,TGTGCCAGCAACCAAGCGAACAGGATTAATGAGCAGTTCTTC
TRBJ1-2,NA,few,TRBV6-1,CASSEPEAAYGYTF,TGTGCCAGCAGTGAGCCGGAGGCAGCCTATGGCTACACCTTC
TRBJ1-4,NA,NA,TRBV6-5,CASSLTGFNEKLFF,TGTGCCAGCAGTCTTACAGGTTTTAATGAAAAACTGTTTTTT
TRBJ1-3,TRBD1,NA,TRBV11-2,CASSFFTDRGSSGNTIYF,TGTGCCAGCAGCTTTTTCACCGACAGGGGAAGCTCTGGAAACACCATATATTTT
TRBJ2-7,NA,NA,TRBV21-1,CASRAIGSSIPYEQYF,TGTGCCAGCAGAGCAATCGGGTCCTCTATACCTTACGAGCAGTACTTC
TRBJ1-2,NA,NA,TRBV5-1,CASSLQHSNYGYTF,TGCGCCAGCAGCTTGCAGCACAGTAACTATGGCTACACCTTC
TRBJ2-3,NA,NA,TRBV9,CASSVDGTGSTDTQYF,TGTGCCAGCAGCGTAGATGGTACGGGGAGCACAGATACGCAGTATTTT
TRBJ2-7,NA,NA,TRBV5-1,CASSLGTANYEQYF,TGCGCCAGCAGCTTGGGGACAGCCAACTACGAGCAGTACTTC
TRBJ1-2,NA,NA,TRBV27,CASSLRAGLGGYTF,TGTGCCAGCAGTTTACGGGCGGGCCTTGGGGGCTACACCTTC
TRBJ1-6,NA,NA,TRBV7-2,CASSLDSSSYNSPLHF,TGTGCCAGCAGCTTAGACAGCAGCTCCTATAATTCACCCCTCCACTTT
TRBJ1-5,NA,NA,TRBV15,CATSRGVQEDQPQHF,TGTGCCACCAGCAGGGGAGTCCAGGAGGATCAGCCCCAGCATTTT
TRBJ2-1,TRBD1,NA,TRBV7-6,CASSFPGQGSNEQFF,TGTGCCAGCAGCTTTCCCGGACAGGGGTCTAATGAGCAGTTCTTC
TRBJ1-2,NA,NA,TRBV7-9,CSSSLGVDTNYGYTF,TGTTCCAGCAGCTTAGGGGTTGACACTAACTATGGCTACACCTTC
TRBJ1-2,TRBD1,NA,TRBV6-5,CASSKLTGGPGYTF,TGTGCCAGCAGTAAACTCACAGGGGGCCCTGGCTACACCTTC
TRBJ2-5,TRBD1,NA,TRBV7-9,CASSLSKTGRETQYF,TGTGCCAGCAGCTTATCCAAGACAGGGCGAGAGACCCAGTACTTC
TRBJ1-5,NA,NA,TRBV27,CASKAGGSNQPQHF,TGTGCCAGCAAGGCCGGGGGAAGCAATCAGCCCCAGCATTTT
TRBJ1-2,TRBD1,NA,TRBV7-2,CASSQAGTGILGGYTF,TGTGCCAGCAGCCAGGCCGGGACAGGAATACTGGGTGGCTACACCTTC
TRBJ1-2,TRBD1,few,TRBV7-2,CASSLGDRGRGYTF,TGTGCCAGCAGCTTAGGAGACAGGGGTAGGGGTTACACCTTC
TRBJ1-3,NA,NA,TRBV7-6,CASSLDGGVGNTIYF,TGTGCCAGCAGCTTAGATGGGGGCGTGGGAAACACCATATATTTT
TRBJ1-5,NA,NA,TRBV18,CASSPGQSSNQPQHF,TGTGCCAGCTCACCTGGACAGTCTAGCAATCAGCCCCAGCATTTT
TRBJ2-7,NA,NA,TRBV2,CASVSSRDFRSYEQYF,TGTGCCAGCGTTTCATCCCGGGACTTTCGATCCTACGAGCAGTACTTC
TRBJ2-1,NA,few,TRBV5-4,CASSLRLSYNEQFF,TGTGCCAGCAGCTTGAGACTCTCCTACAATGAGCAGTTCTTC
TRBJ1-2,NA,few,TRBV30,CAWQGDNYGYTF,TGTGCCTGGCAAGGAGATAACTATGGCTACACCTTC